This record covers a single T cell receptor (beta chain). Its specificity is unknown. CD25-based Treg depletion was applied to purified naive CD4+ T cells. After constant-region reverse-primer amplification, full-length variable regions underwent semi-nested PCR with Nested Universal Primer A. A single record per CDR3 protein comes from TCRdb applying MiXCR to the 5' RACE reads. The sample records roughly 56,000 distinct CDR3 sequences, about 31% being singletons. Germline V gene lookup returns CDR1 MDHEN and CDR2 SYDVKM. Germline trimming cut 5 bases from V and 6 bases from J; bases unmatched to any gene: 6. This CDR3 region has 14 residues. Study-wide results and limits: The TCR gene usage of tumor memory CD4+ T cells clustered together with blood and lymph node memory CD4+ cells and with lymph node naive CD4+ cells. Tumor Treg TCRs overlapped most with tumor naive CD4+ cells.

The V and J genes are TRBV28 and TRBJ2-3; 9 bases line up with TRBD2. The specimen was tumor-infiltrating naive CD4+ T cells sorted from the breast tumor. Subset denoted: naive CD4+ T cells, CD4+CD45RA+CD25-. The receptor comes from a female donor with breast cancer. CDR3 region: CASSLAGSMDTQYF. The CDR3 DNA reads TGTGCCAGCAGTCTAGCGGGATCCATGGATACGCAGTATTTT.